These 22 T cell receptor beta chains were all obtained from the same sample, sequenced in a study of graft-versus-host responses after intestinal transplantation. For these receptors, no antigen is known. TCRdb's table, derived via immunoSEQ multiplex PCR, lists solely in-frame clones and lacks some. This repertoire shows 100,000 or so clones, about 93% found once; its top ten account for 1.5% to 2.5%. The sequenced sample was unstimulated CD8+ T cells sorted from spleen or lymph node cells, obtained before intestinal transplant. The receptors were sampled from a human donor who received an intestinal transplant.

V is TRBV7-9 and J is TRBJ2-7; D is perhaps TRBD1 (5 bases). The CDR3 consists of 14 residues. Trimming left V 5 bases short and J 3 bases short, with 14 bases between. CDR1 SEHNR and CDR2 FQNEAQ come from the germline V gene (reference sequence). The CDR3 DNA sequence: TGTGCCAGCAGCCCTTCGACAGCCCGCTACGAGCAGTACTTC. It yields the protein CASSPSTARYEQYF.

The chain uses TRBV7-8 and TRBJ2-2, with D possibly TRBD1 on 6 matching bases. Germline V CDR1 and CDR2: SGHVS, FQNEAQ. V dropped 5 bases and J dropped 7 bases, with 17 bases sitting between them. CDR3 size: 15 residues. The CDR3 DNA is TGTGCCAGCAGCGGATTGGACAGCAACTACGGGGAGCTGTTTTTT. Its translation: CASSGLDSNYGELFF.

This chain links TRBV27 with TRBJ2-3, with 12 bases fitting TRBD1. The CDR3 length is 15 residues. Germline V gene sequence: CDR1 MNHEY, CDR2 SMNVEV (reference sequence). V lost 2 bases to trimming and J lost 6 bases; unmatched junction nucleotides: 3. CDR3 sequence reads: CASSLGTGGGDTQYF. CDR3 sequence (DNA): TGTGCCAGCAGTTTAGGGACAGGGGGCGGTGATACGCAGTATTTT.

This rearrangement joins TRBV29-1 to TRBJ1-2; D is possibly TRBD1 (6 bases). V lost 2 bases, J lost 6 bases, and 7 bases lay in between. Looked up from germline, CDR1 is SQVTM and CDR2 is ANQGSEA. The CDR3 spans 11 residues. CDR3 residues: CSVEWTDGYTF. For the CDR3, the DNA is TGCAGCGTTGAATGGACAGATGGCTACACCTTC.

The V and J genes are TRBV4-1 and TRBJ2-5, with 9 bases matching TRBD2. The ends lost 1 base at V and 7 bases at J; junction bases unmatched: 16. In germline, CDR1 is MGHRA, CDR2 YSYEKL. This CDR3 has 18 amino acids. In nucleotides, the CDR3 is TGCGCCAGCAGCCAAGTACTCGCGGGGGGGCACCCTCATGGGACCCAGTACTTC. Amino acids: CASSQVLAGGHPHGTQYF.

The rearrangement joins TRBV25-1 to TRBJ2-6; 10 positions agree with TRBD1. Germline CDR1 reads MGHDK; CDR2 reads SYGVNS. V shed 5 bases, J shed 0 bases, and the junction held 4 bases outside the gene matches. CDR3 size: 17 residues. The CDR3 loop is CASSPGTGDSGANVLTF. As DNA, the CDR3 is TGTGCCAGCAGTCCCGGGACAGGGGACTCTGGGGCCAACGTCCTGACTTTC.

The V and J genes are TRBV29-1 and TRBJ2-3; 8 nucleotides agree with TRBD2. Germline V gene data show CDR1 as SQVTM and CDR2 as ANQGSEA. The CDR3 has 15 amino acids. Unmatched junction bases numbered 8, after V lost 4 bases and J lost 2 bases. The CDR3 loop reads CSVGLGGDATDTQYF. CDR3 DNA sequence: TGCAGCGTTGGGCTCGGGGGGGATGCCACAGATACGCAGTATTTT.

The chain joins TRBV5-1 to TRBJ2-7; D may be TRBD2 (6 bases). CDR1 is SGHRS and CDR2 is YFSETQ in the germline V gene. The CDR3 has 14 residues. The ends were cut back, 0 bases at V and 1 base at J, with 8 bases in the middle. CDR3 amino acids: CASSLGGISYEQYF. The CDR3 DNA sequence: TGCGCCAGCAGCTTGGGCGGGATTTCCTACGAGCAGTACTTC.

The CDR3 here is CASSLIAGEQFF. The CDR3 DNA sequence: TGTGCCAGCAGTTTGATAGCGGGTGAGCAGTTCTTC. This chain uses TRBV27 with TRBJ2-1; 7 bases match TRBD2. Unmatched junction bases numbered 2, after V lost 3 bases and J lost 9 bases. Germline CDR1 is MNHEY and CDR2 is SMNVEV (reference sequence). The CDR3 length is 12 residues.

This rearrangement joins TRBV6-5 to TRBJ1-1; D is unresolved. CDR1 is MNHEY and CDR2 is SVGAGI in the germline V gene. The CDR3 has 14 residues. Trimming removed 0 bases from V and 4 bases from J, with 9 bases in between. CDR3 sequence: CASSYSFAVTEAFF. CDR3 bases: TGTGCCAGCAGTTACTCGTTCGCGGTCACTGAAGCTTTCTTT.

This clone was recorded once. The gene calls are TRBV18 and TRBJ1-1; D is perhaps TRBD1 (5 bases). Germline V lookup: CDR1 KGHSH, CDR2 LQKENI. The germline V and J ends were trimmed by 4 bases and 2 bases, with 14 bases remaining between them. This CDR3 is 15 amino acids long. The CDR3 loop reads CASSLNSGTNTEAFF. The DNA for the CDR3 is TGTGCCAGCTCACTTAATTCCGGGACTAACACTGAAGCTTTCTTT.

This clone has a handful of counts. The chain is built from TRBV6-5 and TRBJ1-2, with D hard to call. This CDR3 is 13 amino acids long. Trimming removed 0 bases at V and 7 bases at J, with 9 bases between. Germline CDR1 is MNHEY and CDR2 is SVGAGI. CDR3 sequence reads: CASSYSSGSGYTF. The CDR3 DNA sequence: TGTGCCAGCAGTTACTCGTCGGGATCTGGCTACACCTTC.

The CDR3 loop reads CASSLGLAGDTQYF. The DNA for the CDR3 is TGTGCCAGCAGCTTGGGACTAGCCGGCGATACGCAGTATTTT. V and J are TRBV7-2 and TRBJ2-3; 9 positions match TRBD2. V was clipped by 3 bases and J by 6 bases; unmatched bases: 4. This CDR3 contains 14 residues. Germline values: CDR1 SGHTA, CDR2 FQGNSA.

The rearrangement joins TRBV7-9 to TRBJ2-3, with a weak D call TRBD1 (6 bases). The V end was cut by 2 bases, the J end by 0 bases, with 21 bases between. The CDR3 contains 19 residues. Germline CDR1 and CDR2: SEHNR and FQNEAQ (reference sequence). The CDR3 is CASSLLQGSYLYSTDTQYF. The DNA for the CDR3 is TGTGCCAGCAGCTTACTACAGGGCTCATATCTCTATAGCACAGATACGCAGTATTTT.

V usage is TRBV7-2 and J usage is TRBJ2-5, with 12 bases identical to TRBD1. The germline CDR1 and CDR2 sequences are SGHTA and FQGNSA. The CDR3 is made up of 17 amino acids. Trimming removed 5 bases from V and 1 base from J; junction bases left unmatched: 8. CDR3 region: CASSGDRGLVGQETQYF. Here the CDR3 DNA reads TGTGCCAGCAGCGGGGACAGGGGGCTGGTGGGCCAAGAGACCCAGTACTTC.

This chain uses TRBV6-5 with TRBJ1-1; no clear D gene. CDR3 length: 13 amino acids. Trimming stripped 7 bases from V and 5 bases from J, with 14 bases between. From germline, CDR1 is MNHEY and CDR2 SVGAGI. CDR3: CASTEIPSTEAFF. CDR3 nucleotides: TGTGCCAGCACCGAAATCCCGAGTACTGAAGCTTTCTTT.

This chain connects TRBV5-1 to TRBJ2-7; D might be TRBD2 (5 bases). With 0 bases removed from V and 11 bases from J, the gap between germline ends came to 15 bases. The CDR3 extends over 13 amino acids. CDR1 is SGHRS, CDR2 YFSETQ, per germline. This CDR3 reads CASSLVPQEEEYF. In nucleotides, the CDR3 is TGCGCCAGCAGCTTGGTGCCGCAGGAGGAGGAGTACTTC.

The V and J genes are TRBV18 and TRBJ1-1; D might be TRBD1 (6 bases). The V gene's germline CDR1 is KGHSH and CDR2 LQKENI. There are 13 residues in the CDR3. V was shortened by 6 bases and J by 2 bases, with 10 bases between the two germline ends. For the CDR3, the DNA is TGTGCCAGCTCTAGGACAGAAAACACTGAAGCTTTCTTT. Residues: CASSRTENTEAFF. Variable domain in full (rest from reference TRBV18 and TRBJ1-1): NAGVMQNPRHLVRRRGQEARLRCSPMKGHSHVYWYRQLPEEGLKFMVYLQKENIIDESGMPKERFSAEFPKEGPSILRIQQVVRGDSAAYFCASSRTENTEAFFGQGTRLTVV.

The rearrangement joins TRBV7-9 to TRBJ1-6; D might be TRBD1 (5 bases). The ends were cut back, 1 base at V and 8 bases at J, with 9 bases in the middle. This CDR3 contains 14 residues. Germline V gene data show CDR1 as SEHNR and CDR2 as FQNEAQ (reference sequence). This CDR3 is CASSLETVDSPLHF. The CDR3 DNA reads TGTGCCAGCAGCTTAGAGACAGTAGATTCACCCCTCCACTTT.

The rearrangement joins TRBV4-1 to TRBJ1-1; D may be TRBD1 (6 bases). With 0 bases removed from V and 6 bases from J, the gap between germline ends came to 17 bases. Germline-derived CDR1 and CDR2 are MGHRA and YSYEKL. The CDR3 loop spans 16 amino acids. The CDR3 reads CASSQEGMGDRPEAFF. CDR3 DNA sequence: TGCGCCAGCAGCCAAGAGGGGATGGGCGACAGGCCTGAAGCTTTCTTT.

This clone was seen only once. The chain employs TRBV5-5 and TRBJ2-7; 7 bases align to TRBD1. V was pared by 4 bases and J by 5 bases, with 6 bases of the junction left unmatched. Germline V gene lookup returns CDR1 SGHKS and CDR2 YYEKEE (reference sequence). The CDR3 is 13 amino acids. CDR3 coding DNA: TGTGCCAGCAGCCCCCCGGACAGGAACGAGCAGTACTTC. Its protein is CASSPPDRNEQYF. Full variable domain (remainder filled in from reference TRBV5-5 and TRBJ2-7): DAGVTQSPTHLIKTRGQQVTLRCSPISGHKSVSWYQQVLGQGPQFIFQYYEKEERGRGNFPDRFSARQFPNYSSELNVNALLLGDSALYLCASSPPDRNEQYFGPGTRLTVT.

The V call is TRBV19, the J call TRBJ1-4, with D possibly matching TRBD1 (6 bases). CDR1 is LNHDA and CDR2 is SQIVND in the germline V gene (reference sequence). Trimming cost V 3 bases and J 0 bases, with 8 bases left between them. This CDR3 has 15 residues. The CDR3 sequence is CASSIRQATNEKLFF. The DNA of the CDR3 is TGTGCCAGTAGTATCCGACAGGCAACTAATGAAAAACTGTTTTTT.